The clone carrying this T cell receptor beta chain has just one count. The sample belongs to a study of blood T cell repertoires in COVID-19. Study at large: Whether acute or convalescent, the COVID-19 samples came from the United States, Italy and Spain.

V was cut by 4 bases and J by 2 bases, with 12 bases left in between. CDR1 is LGHDT and CDR2 is YNNKEL in the germline V gene (reference sequence). The CDR3 is made up of 14 amino acids. Participant age was roughly 18 to 95 years, and participants resided in fewer than 30 US areas. Clones were sequenced by immunoSEQ multiplex PCR, and TCRdb holds only the in-frame ones, with some missing. The data show about 310,000 clones, with over 80% seen just once and 8.5% to 10% held by the top ten. Sequenced sample: PBMCs or T cells enriched from blood (not recorded which). The clonotype originates from a woman in her late teens or twenties who had recovered from COVID-19. This chain connects TRBV3-1 (or the pseudogene TRBV3-2) to TRBJ2-7; D is unclear. Here the CDR3 reads CASSPTTRPYEQYF. CDR3 bases: TGTGCCAGCAGCCCGACGACTCGGCCCTACGAGCAGTACTTC.